Below are 20 T cell receptor beta chains sequenced from a single sample in a study of blood T cell repertoires in COVID-19. Only in-frame clones appear in the TCRdb table, and some are missing; sequencing was by immunoSEQ multiplex PCR. Of some 37,000 clones in the sample, 80% to 90% were seen once. Sequenced input: peripheral blood. The receptors stem from a woman in her seventies with acute or convalescent COVID-19.

The V call is TRBV19, the J call TRBJ2-2, with 8 bases identical to TRBD2. J was trimmed by 2 bases and V by 9 bases; bases with no gene match: 8. In germline, CDR1 is LNHDA, CDR2 SQIVND (reference sequence). CDR3 length equals 15 residues. The CDR3 region has the DNA TGTGCCAGCAAGGCGGGAGGAGTCAACACCGGGGAGCTGTTTTTT. It yields the protein CASKAGGVNTGELFF.

This clone has only a few counts. For the CDR3, the DNA is TGCGCCAGCAGCTTCCGGACAGGGCGTGCCGGGGAGCTGTTTTTT. Translation gives CASSFRTGRAGELFF. The V call is TRBV5-1, the J call TRBJ2-2, with 8 bases lining up with TRBD1. CDR3 length: 15 amino acids. With V trimmed by 2 bases and J by 6 bases, 6 bases remained unmatched. Germline loops: CDR1 SGHRS, CDR2 YFSETQ.

The rearrangement links TRBV4-2 to TRBJ2-5, with TRBD2 matching over 9 bases. The CDR3 covers 15 residues. The J segment lost 3 bases and the V segment lost 1 base, leaving 3 bases of the junction unmatched. CDR1 LGHNA and CDR2 YNFKEQ come from the germline V gene. DNA of the CDR3: TGTGCCAGCAGCCAAGTGGGACTAGCTGAAGAGACCCAGTACTTC. Its protein is CASSQVGLAEETQYF.

This chain links TRBV29-1 with TRBJ1-1; D is ambiguous. V was trimmed by 7 bases and J by 8 bases, leaving 11 bases between them. The CDR3 length is 10 residues. CDR1 and CDR2 (germline): SQVTM, ANQGSEA. In DNA form, the CDR3 reads TGCAGCGCCGCGGAGAGGGAAGCTTTCTTT. Translating gives CSAAEREAFF.

The chain links TRBV11-3 to TRBJ2-2; D is possibly TRBD1 (6 bases). The ends were cut back, 6 bases at V and 2 bases at J, with 10 bases in the middle. Germline V lookup: CDR1 SGHNT, CDR2 YENEEA. The CDR3 consists of 14 residues. The CDR3 reads CASRPRGNTGELFF. CDR3 in DNA: TGTGCCAGCAGGCCCAGGGGAAACACCGGGGAGCTGTTTTTT.

The chain has TRBV5-1 and TRBJ2-1; TRBD1 is a possible D gene (5 bases). Germline CDR1 SGHRS, CDR2 YFSETQ. The V gene lost 5 bases and the J gene lost 7 bases, with 10 bases spanning the gap. The CDR3 runs 12 residues. The CDR3 loop reads CASRLRENEQFF. CDR3 nucleotide sequence: TGCGCCAGCAGACTCAGGGAAAATGAGCAGTTCTTC.

The rearrangement links TRBV4-3 to TRBJ2-5, with TRBD2 as a possible D gene (6 bases). V was shortened by 2 bases and J by 5 bases, with 9 bases between the two germline ends. The CDR3 length is 13 residues. The germline V gene has CDR1 LGHNA and CDR2 YSLEER. Here the CDR3 DNA reads TGCGCCAGCAGCCAAACGGGAGTGGAGACCCAGTACTTC. This gives the protein CASSQTGVETQYF.

The V gene is TRBV7-8, the J gene TRBJ2-6, with a weak D call TRBD2 (5 bases). The CDR3 extends over 15 amino acids. Germline V CDR1 and CDR2: SGHVS, FQNEAQ. Trimming left V 6 bases short and J 0 bases short, with 9 bases between. CDR3 nucleotide sequence: TGTGCCAGCAGAAGCAGCGGCTCTGGGGCCAACGTCCTGACTTTC. Protein: CASRSSGSGANVLTF.

This clone appeared a few times. The V gene is TRBV11-1, the J gene TRBJ1-5; TRBD1 matches 9 bases. V lost 3 bases and J lost 4; bases outside the gene matches: 1. The CDR3 length is 14 residues. Germline loops: CDR1 SGHAT, CDR2 FQDESV (reference sequence). The CDR3 DNA reads TGTGCCAGCAGCTTGGGGACAGGGAATCAGCCCCAGCATTTT. Its protein is CASSLGTGNQPQHF.

This rearrangement joins TRBV7-2 to TRBJ1-5; 9 bases match TRBD1. The V gene's germline CDR1 is SGHTA and CDR2 FQGNSA. This CDR3 has 16 amino acids. J lost 4 bases, V lost 5 bases, and 9 bases had no gene match. In DNA form, the CDR3 reads TGTGCCAGCAGCGTGTTGGGACAGGGATCAAATCAGCCCCAGCATTTT. Amino acids: CASSVLGQGSNQPQHF.

A single count supports this clone. The chain employs TRBV9 and TRBJ1-1; D call uncertain. V lost 1 base and J 0 bases, leaving 4 bases between the germline ends. The CDR3 covers 13 residues. In germline, CDR1 is SGDLS, CDR2 YYNGEE. CDR3 sequence reads: CASSVFMNTEAFF. CDR3 DNA sequence: TGTGCCAGCAGCGTATTTATGAACACTGAAGCTTTCTTT.

CDR3 coding DNA: TGCGCCAGCAGCCGATCTAGCGGGGGGGCCTGGAATGAGCAGTTCTTC. Translated: CASSRSSGGAWNEQFF. The J gene is TRBJ2-1, the V gene TRBV4-3; the match to TRBD2 covers 12 bases. Losses at the gene ends were 4 bases for V and 7 bases for J; bases not matched to a gene: 8. Germline CDR1 is LGHNA and CDR2 is YSLEER. This CDR3 is built from 16 residues.

The J gene is TRBJ2-3, the V gene TRBV5-1; 7 bases line up with TRBD2. V gave up 4 bases and J gave up 6 bases; unmatched junction bases: 11. The germline V gene has CDR1 SGHRS and CDR2 YFSETQ. The CDR3 runs to 15 residues. CDR3 protein: CASSAPGGGIDTQYF. DNA of the CDR3: TGCGCCAGCAGCGCCCCCGGCGGGGGTATTGATACGCAGTATTTT.

This clone appeared once. An end of the junction differs from the germline gene, which may be a read error. V gene TRBV29-1 combines with J gene TRBJ2-1; TRBD2 might be the D (6 bases). Germline CDR1 reads SQVTM; CDR2 reads ANQGSEA. CDR3 length equals 14 residues. The CDR3 DNA is TGCAGCGGGATCCGGGACTGGTCCTACAATAAGCAGTTCTTC. Translating gives CSGIRDWSYNKQFF.

V usage is TRBV10-3 and J usage is TRBJ2-4; 7 bases match TRBD2. Germline V gives CDR1 ENHRY, CDR2 SYGVKD. The V and J ends lost 5 bases and 5 bases, in that order; junction bases with no gene match: 6. The CDR3 is 14 residues long. CDR3: CAISSAGVENIQYF. CDR3 bases: TGTGCCATCAGTTCGGCGGGGGTCGAAAACATTCAGTACTTC.

J is TRBJ1-5 and V is TRBV7-8; 11 bases fit TRBD1. J lost 0 bases, V lost 4 bases, and 8 bases had no gene match. Germline V CDR1 and CDR2: SGHVS, FQNEAQ. This CDR3 is 18 amino acids long. CDR3 DNA sequence: TGTGCCAGCAGCTCAAGGACAGGGGGCGCGATTAGCAATCAGCCCCAGCATTTT. As protein: CASSSRTGGAISNQPQHF.

This clone was seen a handful of times. The chain is built from TRBV20-1 and TRBJ1-5; D not certain. The CDR3 length is 12 residues. CDR1 is DFQATT, CDR2 SNEGSKA, per germline (reference sequence). Trimming took off 4 bases at V and 5 bases at J, with 9 bases between the two ends. The CDR3 DNA is TGCAGTGCTATTGACGGGTATCAGCCCCAGCATTTT. Translation: CSAIDGYQPQHF.

The V and J genes are TRBV10-3 and TRBJ2-3; D might be TRBD2 (6 bases). CDR3 length: 13 residues. In germline, CDR1 is ENHRY, CDR2 SYGVKD. The germline V and J ends were trimmed by 6 bases and 5 bases, with 12 bases remaining between them. CDR3 sequence (DNA): TGTGCCATCAGCAGGAGGGGTAGAGATACGCAGTATTTT. Protein: CAISRRGRDTQYF.

This clone came up once. The CDR3 reads CASSQADDWAQYF. CDR3 DNA: TGCGCCAGCAGCCAAGCGGATGACTGGGCCCAGTACTTC. This chain connects TRBV4-1 to TRBJ2-5; the D is unclear. The CDR3 contains 13 residues. The germline V gene has CDR1 MGHRA and CDR2 YSYEKL. V gave up 1 base and J gave up 9 bases, with 12 bases separating them.

This chain links TRBV7-2 with TRBJ1-4; D not certain. CDR1 is SGHTA, CDR2 FQGNSA, per germline. The length of the CDR3 is 16 residues. The ends were cut back, 5 bases at V and 5 bases at J, with 18 bases in the middle. DNA for the CDR3: TGTGCCAGCAGCCCTTACCTTACTAGTCTCAATGAAAAACTGTTTTTT. This translates into CASSPYLTSLNEKLFF. Complete variable domain (other parts from reference TRBV7-2 and TRBJ1-4): GAGVSQSPSNKVTEKGKDVELRCDPISGHTALYWYRQSLGQGLEFLIYFQGNSAPDKSGLPSDRFSAERTGGSVSTLTIQRTQQEDSAVYLCASSPYLTSLNEKLFFGSGTQLSVL.